This TCR beta chain was retrieved from a study of CD8 T cells in ankylosing spondylitis. Study-level points and caveats: Clones linked to disease were reported to show significant enrichment in matched ankylosing spondylitis synovial fluid. In reactive arthritis synovial fluid and blood, some motif variants had been reported before. Peripheral blood held disease-linked clones only at relatively low frequency, and these were CD8+.

TCRdb called the 5' RACE reads again in MiXCR, with one record for every CDR3 protein. The table lists 150,000 to 200,000 distinct CDR3 sequences, 15% to 20% of them singletons. The table lists this clonotype with many counts. Its antigen is undetermined. Trimming took 4 bases from V and 4 from J; bases not matched to a gene: 5. The CDR3 is made up of 15 amino acids. This rearrangement joins TRBV12-3 or TRBV12-4 to TRBJ2-1, with 9 bases lining up with TRBD2. The sample comprised blood, either unsorted or a sorted T cell fraction (not recorded which). The receptor comes from a male donor between 5 and 29 years old with ankylosing spondylitis or in good health (not recorded which). This CDR3 is CASSSRLAGYNEQFF. The CDR3, as DNA: TGTGCCAGCAGTTCCCGGCTAGCGGGATACAATGAGCAGTTCTTC.